These T cell receptor beta chains were read from a single sample in a study of blood T cell repertoires in COVID-19. The assay was immunoSEQ multiplex PCR, and TCRdb's table has in-frame clones only and misses some. The data show about 330,000 clones, about 92% seen once. The specimen was PBMCs or T cells enriched from blood (not recorded which). These receptors originate from a woman aged 30 to 39 who had recovered from COVID-19. Each CDR3 is given with its conserved first and last residue.

v_gene	j_gene	CDR3aa
TRBV16	TRBJ1-2	CASSQLIGNVNSGYTF
TRBV19	TRBJ2-5	CASSISRGETQYF
TRBV19	TRBJ1-5	CASSIYGRDQPQHF
TRBV5-3	TRBJ1-5	CARSLRPPDRERQPQHF
TRBV24-1	TRBJ1-2	CATSDTSGGRNYGYTF
TRBV7-2	TRBJ1-1	CASSFFRGNEAFF
TRBV9	TRBJ2-3	CASSATADTQYF
TRBV7-8	TRBJ1-6	CASSRTGASPLHF
TRBV6-4	TRBJ1-1	CASSDPSLQGANTEAFF
TRBV7-3	TRBJ2-2	CASTVTGTGELFF
TRBV29-1	TRBJ1-5	CSVSGWAGANQPQHF
TRBV19	TRBJ2-3	CASSRGQADTQYF
TRBV11-2	TRBJ2-2	CASSLGMGRGNTGELFF
TRBV7-2	TRBJ1-1	CASSLGSKNTEAFF
TRBV4-1	TRBJ1-4	CASSQIGATNEKLFF
TRBV6-5	TRBJ2-1	CASRPGTSGSDEQFF
TRBV27	TRBJ2-1	CASSLPPYNEQFF
TRBV7-2	TRBJ2-7	CASSLGAGGLVVEQYF
TRBV20-1	TRBJ1-5	CSATDTGGNQPQHF
TRBV4-2	TRBJ2-3	CASSQDHGGPSTDTQYF
TRBV19	TRBJ2-3	CASSSQLAGGPNTDTQYF
TRBV28	TRBJ1-5	CASSLVGDMGNQPQHF
TRBV18	TRBJ1-6	CASSPRQGLDSPLHF
TRBV15	TRBJ1-4	CATSIPTGVEKLFF
TRBV10-3	TRBJ2-6	CATRRGTGISGANVLTF
TRBV27	TRBJ1-4	CASMTGPNEKLFF